The rows below give T cell receptor beta chains drawn from one sample of a study of T cell repertoires in cytomegalovirus infection. These receptors have no known antigen. TCRdb reprocessed the reads with MiXCR, giving one entry per CDR3 protein. The sample carries hundreds of thousands of distinct CDR3 sequences, roughly a third recorded once. The starting material was cultured PBMCs, obtained from culture after CMV antigen stimulation. These receptors were taken from a human donor in good health (CMV status not recorded). Some clones in this sample may be carry-over from other donors' samples. The CDR3 runs from the conserved cysteine through the conserved F or W. D genes are given only for firm matches. Size values are once, few and many counts, or a class for expanded clones, and some rows have none.

CDR3 protein	CDR3 DNA	V gene	J gene	D gene	clone size
CASSWYSRSYNEQFF	TGTGCCAGCAGCTGGTACTCCCGCTCCTACAATGAGCAGTTCTTC	TRBV7-2	TRBJ2-1	.	few
CASTRGVYSYTEAFF	TGTGCCAGCACCAGGGGGGTGTACAGCTACACTGAAGCTTTCTTT	TRBV7-2	TRBJ1-1	TRBD1	few
CSAQGTGGRNTEAFF	TGCAGTGCCCAGGGGACAGGGGGCAGGAACACTGAAGCTTTCTTT	TRBV20-1	TRBJ1-1	TRBD1	.
CSVRQTYYEQYF	TGCAGCGTTAGACAGACCTACTACGAGCAGTACTTC	TRBV29-1	TRBJ2-7	.	.
CASSQETGEYSYEQYF	TGTGCCAGCAGCCAAGAAACAGGGGAGTACTCCTACGAGCAGTACTTC	TRBV4-2	TRBJ2-7	TRBD1	.
CASSLAGGGTQYF	TGTGCCAGCAGCCTAGCGGGGGGAGGTACGCAGTATTTT	TRBV7-2	TRBJ2-3	TRBD2	many
CASSHRGVSTEAFF	TGCGCCAGCAGTCACAGGGGGGTGAGCACTGAAGCTTTCTTT	TRBV4-1	TRBJ1-1	TRBD1	.
CASSLAPSGGLSSYEQYF	TGTGCCAGCAGCTTAGCGCCTAGCGGGGGCCTAAGCTCCTACGAGCAGTACTTC	TRBV7-2	TRBJ2-7	TRBD2	.
CASSQDWAGGTDTQYF	TGCGCCAGCAGCCAAGACTGGGCGGGGGGCACAGATACGCAGTATTTT	TRBV5-1	TRBJ2-3	TRBD2	.
CASRRTSRDEQFF	TGTGCCAGTAGGCGGACTAGCAGGGATGAGCAGTTCTTC	TRBV19	TRBJ2-1	TRBD2	.